These 23 T cell receptor beta chains were sequenced from one sample in a study of blood T cell repertoires in COVID-19. Profiling relied on immunoSEQ multiplex PCR, and the TCRdb table lists in-frame clones only, not all of them. There are 15,000 to 20,000 clones in the sample; roughly three quarters occur only once, and 20% to 25% lies in the top ten. The sample was peripheral blood. The receptor source for this set is a man aged 55 to 69 with active or convalescent COVID-19.

J is TRBJ2-2 and V is TRBV5-4; D not certain. V shed 2 bases and J shed 0 bases, with 8 bases lying between them. CDR1 is SGHNT, CDR2 YYREEE, per germline (reference sequence). The CDR3 loop spans 15 amino acids. The CDR3 reads CASSFSKANTGELFF. CDR3 DNA sequence: TGTGCCAGCAGCTTTAGCAAAGCGAACACCGGGGAGCTGTTTTTT.

This clone was seen a single time. The chain joins TRBV19 to TRBJ1-2; 9 nucleotides align to TRBD1. The V gene's germline CDR1 is LNHDA and CDR2 SQIVND (reference sequence). The CDR3 has 14 residues. V gave up 2 bases and J gave up 9 bases; unmatched junction bases: 7. As DNA, the CDR3 is TGTGCCAGTAGTATATGGGACAGGGTGTCCCGCTACACCTTC. As protein: CASSIWDRVSRYTF. Filled out from reference TRBV19 and TRBJ1-2, the complete variable domain reads DGGITQSPKYLFRKEGQNVTLSCEQNLNHDAMYWYRQDPGQGLRLIYYSQIVNDFQKGDIAEGYSVSREKKESFPLTVTSAQKNPTAFYLCASSIWDRVSRYTFGSGTRLTVV.

The rearrangement uses TRBV5-1 and TRBJ1-4, with a possible D match to TRBD1 (5 bases). V was shortened by 0 bases and J by 3 bases, with 12 bases between the two germline ends. Germline V lookup: CDR1 SGHRS, CDR2 YFSETQ. This CDR3 region has 16 residues. The CDR3 here is CASSLATGVANEKLFF. The CDR3 nucleotides are TGCGCCAGCAGCTTGGCCACGGGGGTAGCTAATGAAAAACTGTTTTTT.

This sequence joins TRBV7-2 and TRBJ2-5, with 9 bases that match TRBD1. This CDR3 has 15 residues. V shed 3 bases, J shed 0 bases, and the junction held 2 bases outside the gene matches. Germline V gives CDR1 SGHTA, CDR2 FQGNSA. For the CDR3, the DNA is TGTGCCAGCAGCTTCGGGACAGGGAACCAAGAGACCCAGTACTTC. Translating it yields CASSFGTGNQETQYF.

This chain uses TRBV7-7 with TRBJ2-2; 8 positions match TRBD2. Germline V gives CDR1 SSHAT, CDR2 FNYEAQ (reference sequence). The ends lost 5 bases at V and 5 bases at J; junction bases unmatched: 7. The CDR3 has 15 amino acids. This CDR3 reads CASSISGAFTGELFF. The DNA of the CDR3 is TGTGCCAGCAGCATTAGCGGGGCGTTTACCGGGGAGCTGTTTTTT.

The chain carries TRBV5-1 and TRBJ2-5; TRBD1 agrees at 9 bases. The CDR3 is 14 amino acids. The trim removed 4 bases at V and 5 bases at J, leaving 6 bases unmatched. Germline V gene lookup returns CDR1 SGHRS and CDR2 YFSETQ. CDR3 loop: CASSLGTGLETQYF. CDR3 nucleotides: TGCGCCAGCAGCCTAGGGACAGGGCTGGAGACCCAGTACTTC.

This clone was detected a few times. The gene calls are TRBV11-2 and TRBJ2-5, with TRBD2 matching over 7 bases. V trimming: 5 bases; J trimming: 5 bases; junction bases outside the gene matches: 11. The CDR3 is 15 amino acids. Germline V gives CDR1 SGHAT, CDR2 FQNNGV. CDR3 loop: CASSPPGAGRETQYF. As DNA, the CDR3 is TGTGCCAGCAGCCCCCCGGGAGCGGGGCGGGAGACCCAGTACTTC.

The CDR3 reads CSVLPGMSGMEYF. The CDR3 nucleotides read TGCAGCGTGCTCCCCGGGATGTCCGGGATGGAGTACTTC. The gene calls are TRBV29-1 and TRBJ2-7; TRBD2 is a possible D gene (5 bases). This CDR3 has 13 amino acids. Germline loops: CDR1 SQVTM, CDR2 ANQGSEA. Deletions cut 6 bases from V and 11 bases from J, with 23 bases between.

The chain couples TRBV28 to TRBJ2-3, with 12 bases that match TRBD2. Losses at the gene ends were 5 bases for V and 6 bases for J; bases not matched to a gene: 12. This CDR3 spans 17 amino acids. In germline, CDR1 is MDHEN, CDR2 SYDVKM. The chain's CDR3 is CASSTRLAGGQRDTQYF. CDR3 nucleotides: TGTGCCAGCAGTACCCGTCTAGCGGGAGGGCAAAGGGATACGCAGTATTTT.

The J gene is TRBJ2-3, the V gene TRBV4-1; 14 bases agree with TRBD2. The V gene end was trimmed by 0 bases and the J gene end by 7 bases; junction bases not matched to a gene: 6. This CDR3 contains 17 residues. The germline gives CDR1 MGHRA, CDR2 YSYEKL. The CDR3, as DNA: TGCGCCAGCAGCCAAGATTGGGGACTAGCGGGAGTGAATACGCAGTATTTT. This codes for CASSQDWGLAGVNTQYF.

The CDR3 protein is CASSQVGTNNSPLHF. The CDR3 nucleotides are TGTGCCAGCAGCCAAGTTGGGACAAATAATTCACCCCTCCACTTT. This rearrangement joins TRBV3-1 (or the pseudogene TRBV3-2) to TRBJ1-6, with D tentatively TRBD1 (6 bases). There are 15 residues in the CDR3. Germline lookup yields CDR1 LGHDT and CDR2 YNNKEL (reference sequence). Trimming removed 1 base from V and 5 bases from J, with 9 bases in between.

This clone has just one count. This chain links TRBV4-1 with TRBJ1-2; D call uncertain. CDR1 is MGHRA, CDR2 YSYEKL, per germline. The V and J ends lost 1 base and 6 bases respectively, with 15 bases between them. This CDR3 has 15 amino acids. The chain's CDR3 is CASSQVGRSDNGYTF. The CDR3 DNA reads TGCGCCAGCAGCCAAGTGGGCAGGTCAGACAATGGCTACACCTTC.

This clone has only a few counts. The rearrangement uses TRBV7-9 and TRBJ2-5; 7 nucleotides agree with TRBD2. Trimming took 1 base from V and 5 from J; bases not matched to a gene: 7. The CDR3 runs to 15 residues. Germline CDR1 SEHNR, CDR2 FQNEAQ (reference sequence). In DNA, the CDR3 is TGTGCCAGCAGCTTAGTCCGCCAGGGAGGGGAGACCCAGTACTTC. Amino acid sequence: CASSLVRQGGETQYF.

The chain employs TRBV11-2 and TRBJ1-2; 8 nucleotides agree with TRBD1. Germline CDR1 reads SGHAT; CDR2 reads FQNNGV. The CDR3 runs 13 residues. V lost 2 bases to trimming and J lost 8 bases; unmatched junction nucleotides: 4. In DNA form, the CDR3 reads TGTGCCAGCAGCTTACGGACAGGGACCGGCTACACCTTC. Translation: CASSLRTGTGYTF.

The V and J genes are TRBV30 and TRBJ1-4, with TRBD1 identical over 9 bases. The CDR3 contains 15 residues. The germline V gene has CDR1 GTSNPN and CDR2 SVGIG (reference sequence). The ends lost 1 base at V and 8 bases at J; junction bases unmatched: 8. The CDR3 nucleotides read TGTGCCTGGAGTGCAGAACAGGGGGCAAGAGAAAAACTGTTTTTT. It codes for CAWSAEQGAREKLFF.

This clone was counted only a few times. The genes are TRBV2 and TRBJ1-6; 7 positions match TRBD1. This CDR3 spans 14 amino acids. V gave up 5 bases and J gave up 7 bases; unmatched junction bases: 5. Germline CDR1 and CDR2: SNHLY and FYNNEI. CDR3 bases: TGTGCCAGCAGTACCGAGGGACAGAATTCACCCCTCCACTTT. Translation: CASSTEGQNSPLHF.

This sequence joins TRBV5-1 and TRBJ1-6; 7 nucleotides line up with TRBD1. J gave up 11 bases and V 4 bases, and 12 bases lay outside the gene matches. This CDR3 has 15 amino acids. Germline V gene data show CDR1 as SGHRS and CDR2 as YFSETQ. The CDR3 bases are TGCGCCAGCAGCCCTGGAGGGACAGAAGGGCCACCCCTCCACTTT. Residues: CASSPGGTEGPPLHF.

This clone has a handful of counts. This chain uses TRBV4-1 with TRBJ1-1, with D possibly matching TRBD1 (5 bases). Per germline, CDR1 MGHRA and CDR2 YSYEKL. Trimming removed 0 bases from V and 3 bases from J, with 14 bases in between. The CDR3 is made up of 16 amino acids. For the CDR3, the DNA is TGCGCCAGCAGCCAAGACGTCCAGGGAACCTACACTGAAGCTTTCTTT. The encoded protein is CASSQDVQGTYTEAFF.

The chain employs TRBV28 and TRBJ2-7, with 9 bases aligning to TRBD1. The germline V gene has CDR1 MDHEN and CDR2 SYDVKM. The CDR3 consists of 15 residues. Trimming cost V 2 bases and J 9 bases; bases outside gene matches: 11. The CDR3 DNA sequence: TGTGCCAGCAGTTTACATGGGACAGGGTCCCTCGGGCAGTACTTC. Protein product: CASSLHGTGSLGQYF.

This clone appeared a few times. J is TRBJ1-6 and V is TRBV6-6; perhaps TRBD1 as D (6 bases). Trimming cost V 4 bases and J 9 bases, with 16 bases left between them. Germline lookup yields CDR1 MNHNY and CDR2 SVGAGI (reference sequence). The CDR3 has 15 amino acids. Written as DNA, the CDR3 is TGTGCCAGCAGTTGGGACATTTGGGGTGGTTCACCCCTCCACTTT. This translates into CASSWDIWGGSPLHF.

This clone was seen once. The J gene is TRBJ2-6, the V gene TRBV11-2; TRBD1 matches at 9 bases. With V trimmed by 4 bases and J by 8 bases, 18 bases remained unmatched. The CDR3 is 19 amino acids. The germline V gene encodes CDR1 SGHAT and CDR2 FQNNGV. CDR3 sequence reads: CASSSRLGQGFHFTNVLTF. The CDR3 DNA reads TGTGCCAGCAGCTCCCGGTTGGGACAGGGCTTCCACTTTACCAACGTCCTGACTTTC.

The chain couples TRBV19 to TRBJ2-5; 7 positions agree with TRBD1. V lost 6 bases to trimming and J lost 2 bases; unmatched junction nucleotides: 9. The germline V gene encodes CDR1 LNHDA and CDR2 SQIVND (reference sequence). The CDR3 runs to 15 residues. The CDR3: CASRETGVRQETQYF. The CDR3 nucleotides read TGTGCCAGTAGAGAAACAGGGGTGAGGCAAGAGACCCAGTACTTC.

In DNA form, the CDR3 reads TGTGCCAGCAGTGAACAGGGACCCTACGAGCAGTACTTC. Its translation: CASSEQGPYEQYF. This chain links TRBV12-3 or TRBV12-4 with TRBJ2-7, with D perhaps TRBD1 (6 bases). Trimming removed 5 bases at V and 2 bases at J, with 10 bases between. CDR3 length equals 13 residues.